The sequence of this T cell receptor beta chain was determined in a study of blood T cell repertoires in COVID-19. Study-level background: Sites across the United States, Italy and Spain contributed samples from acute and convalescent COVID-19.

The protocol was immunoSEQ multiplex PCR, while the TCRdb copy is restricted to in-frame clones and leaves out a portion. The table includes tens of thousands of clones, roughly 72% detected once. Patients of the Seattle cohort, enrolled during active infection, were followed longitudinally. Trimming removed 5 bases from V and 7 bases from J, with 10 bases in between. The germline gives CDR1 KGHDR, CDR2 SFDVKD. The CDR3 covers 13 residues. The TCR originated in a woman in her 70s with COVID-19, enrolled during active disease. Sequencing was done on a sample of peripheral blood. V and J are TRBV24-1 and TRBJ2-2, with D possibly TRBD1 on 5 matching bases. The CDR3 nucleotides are TGTGCCACCAGTGCCTTAAGGGGCGGGGAGCTGTTTTTT. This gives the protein CATSALRGGELFF.